What follows is one T cell receptor beta chain and its context. Its antigen is not known. This entry belongs to a study of identical twins. Study observations and caveats: Memory repertoires lacked the insertion deficit that abundant cord blood beta clonotypes showed. Out-of-frame alpha sequences shared between twins exhibited an excess of low generation probability.

A template switching step contributed a universal primer site, while unique molecular identifiers were present in the cDNA. TCRdb called the 5' RACE reads again in MiXCR, with one record for every CDR3 protein. The sample shows around 240,000 distinct CDR3 sequences, approximately 7% of them seen only once. J was trimmed by 6 bases and V by 5 bases; bases with no gene match: 10. The CDR3 consists of 16 residues. No donor was unhealthy or non-Caucasian. The sample also formed part of further work on yellow fever vaccine responses in identical twins.

Sequenced: memory (CD45RO+) T cells sorted from blood. The chain links TRBV12-3 or TRBV12-4 to TRBJ1-5; TRBD1 matches 10 bases. This clonotype originated in a woman younger than 35 in good health. CDR3 sequence: CASSRTTGGGFQPQHF. The DNA for the CDR3 is TGTGCCAGCAGTCGAACGACAGGGGGCGGATTTCAGCCCCAGCATTTT.